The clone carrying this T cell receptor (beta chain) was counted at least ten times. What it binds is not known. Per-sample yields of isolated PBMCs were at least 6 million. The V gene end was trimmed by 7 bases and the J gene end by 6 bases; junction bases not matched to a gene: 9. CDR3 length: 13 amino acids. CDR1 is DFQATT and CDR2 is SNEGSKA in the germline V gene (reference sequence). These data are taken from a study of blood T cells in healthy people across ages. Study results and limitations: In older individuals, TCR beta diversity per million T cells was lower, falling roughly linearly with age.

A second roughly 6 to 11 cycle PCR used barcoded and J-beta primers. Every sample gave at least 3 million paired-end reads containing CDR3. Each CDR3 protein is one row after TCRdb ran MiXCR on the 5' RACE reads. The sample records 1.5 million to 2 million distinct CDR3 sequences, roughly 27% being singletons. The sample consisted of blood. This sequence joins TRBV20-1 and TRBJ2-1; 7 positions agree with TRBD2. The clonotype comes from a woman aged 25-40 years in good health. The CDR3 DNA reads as TGCAGTGTATCGAGCGGGATTCTCAATGAGCAGTTCTTC. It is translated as CSVSSGILNEQFF.